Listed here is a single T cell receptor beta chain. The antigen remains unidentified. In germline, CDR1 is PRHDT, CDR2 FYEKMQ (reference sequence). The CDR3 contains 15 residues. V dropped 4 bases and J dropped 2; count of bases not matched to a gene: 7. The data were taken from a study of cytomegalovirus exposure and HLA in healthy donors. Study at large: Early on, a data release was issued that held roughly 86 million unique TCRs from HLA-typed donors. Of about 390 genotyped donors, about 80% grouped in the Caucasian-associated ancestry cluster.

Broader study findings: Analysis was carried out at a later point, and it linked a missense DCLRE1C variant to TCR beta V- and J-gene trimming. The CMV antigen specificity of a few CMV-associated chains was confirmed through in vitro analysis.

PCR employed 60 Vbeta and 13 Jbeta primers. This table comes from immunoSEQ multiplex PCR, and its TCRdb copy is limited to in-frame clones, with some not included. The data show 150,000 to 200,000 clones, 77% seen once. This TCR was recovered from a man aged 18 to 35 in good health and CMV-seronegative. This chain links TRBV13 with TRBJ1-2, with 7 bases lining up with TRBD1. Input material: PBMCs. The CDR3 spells CASSSTGYVNYGYTF. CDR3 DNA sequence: TGTGCCAGCAGCTCGACAGGGTATGTAAACTATGGCTACACCTTC.